This T cell receptor (beta chain) was captured by sequencing in a study of blood T cells in healthy people across ages. The CDR3 contains 13 residues. V was clipped by 3 bases and J by 6 bases; unmatched bases: 4. Germline assignment: CDR1 SGHTA and CDR2 FQGNSA. The second PCR ran roughly 6 to 11 cycles with a sample-barcoded 5' primer and J-beta primers. TCRdb reprocessed the 5' RACE reads with MiXCR, giving one entry per CDR3 protein. The sample records about 970,000 distinct CDR3 sequences, about 51% being singletons. Sample donors were healthy Caucasian individuals that came from Russia, aged roughly 6 to 95.

The sequence derives from a woman aged 60-75 years in good health. The chain links TRBV7-2 to TRBJ1-2, with 7 bases identical to TRBD1. Sequencing was carried out using blood. The CDR3 DNA reads TGTGCCAGCAGCTTCCAAGGACAGGATGGCTACACCTTC. The encoded protein is CASSFQGQDGYTF.